Below, 5 T cell receptor beta chains from the same sample are listed, as sequenced in a study of T cells in Graves' hyperthyroidism and ophthalmopathy. The CDR3 regions of TCR beta were amplified from RNA transcripts. A set of HTBI primers served as the primers for a first-round RT-PCR of the TCR CDR3. TCRdb fed the multiplex PCR reads into MiXCR, producing one record per CDR3 protein. The table includes around 100,000 distinct CDR3 sequences, over 45% detected once. Sequenced sample: blood. Every receptor here comes from a man in his forties with Graves' hyperthyroidism.

This clonotype was recorded a few times. The rearrangement uses TRBV14 and TRBJ2-3, with D perhaps TRBD1 (6 bases). CDR1 and CDR2 (germline): SGHDN, FVKESK. This CDR3 has 17 residues. V dropped 2 bases and J dropped 0 bases, with 15 bases sitting between them. The CDR3 spells CASSQNDRPISTDTQYF. In DNA form, the CDR3 reads TGTGCCAGCAGCCAAAACGACAGGCCTATTAGCACAGATACGCAGTATTTT.

Comments on this clonotype: The germline gene is not matched at one end of the junction; a read error may be the cause. J is TRBJ2-3 and V is TRBV2; D possibly corresponds to TRBD2 (6 bases). This CDR3 is 13 amino acids long. Germline lookup yields CDR1 SNHLY and CDR2 FYNNEI. CDR3 loop: CAGTRTSTDTQYF. CDR3 DNA sequence: TGTGCCGGTACACGAACTAGCACAGATACGCAGTATTTC.

V and J are TRBV20-1 and TRBJ1-2, with a weak D call TRBD1 (5 bases). This CDR3 comprises 12 residues. Germline V gene sequence: CDR1 DFQATT, CDR2 SNEGSKA (reference sequence). The V gene lost 6 bases and the J gene lost 4 bases, with 12 bases spanning the gap. The CDR3 sequence is CSASGTGYGYTF. CDR3 bases: TGCAGTGCCTCCGGGACTGGCTATGGCTACACCTTC.

A few counts support this clonotype. This chain joins TRBV6-1 and TRBJ2-1; TRBD2 agrees at 11 bases. Germline V CDR1 and CDR2: MNHNS, SASEGT. J gave up 9 bases and V 7 bases, and 14 bases lay outside the gene matches. CDR3 length equals 16 residues. CDR3 loop: CASKPGLAVLYGEQFF. The CDR3 DNA reads as TGTGCCAGCAAACCGGGACTAGCGGTCCTATACGGTGAGCAGTTCTTC.

In this sample, this clonotype turned up many times. CDR3 residues: CSASGDTGKTEAFF. CDR3 DNA sequence: TGCAGTGCTAGCGGGGACACGGGGAAGACTGAAGCTTTCTTT. The chain recombines TRBV20-1 with TRBJ1-1; tentative D call: TRBD1 (6 bases). Looked up from germline, CDR1 is DFQATT and CDR2 is SNEGSKA (reference sequence). This CDR3 is 14 amino acids long. V gave up 3 bases and J gave up 5 bases, with 16 bases separating them.